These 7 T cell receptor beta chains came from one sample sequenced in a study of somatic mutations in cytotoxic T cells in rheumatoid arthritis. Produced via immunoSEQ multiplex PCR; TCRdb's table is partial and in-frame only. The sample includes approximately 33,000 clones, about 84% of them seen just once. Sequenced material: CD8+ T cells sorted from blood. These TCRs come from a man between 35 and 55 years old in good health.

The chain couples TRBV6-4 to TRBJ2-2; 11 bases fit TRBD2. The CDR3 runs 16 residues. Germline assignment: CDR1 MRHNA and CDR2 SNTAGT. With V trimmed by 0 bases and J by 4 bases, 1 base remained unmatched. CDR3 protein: CASSDSGTSGTGELFF. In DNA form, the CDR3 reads TGTGCCAGCAGTGACTCCGGGACTAGCGGCACCGGGGAGCTGTTTTTT.

The CDR3 sequence: CASSYGTGVNTEAFF. The DNA of the CDR3 is TGCGCCAGCAGCTACGGGACAGGAGTTAACACTGAAGCTTTCTTT. This sequence joins TRBV5-1 and TRBJ1-1, with 8 bases lining up with TRBD1. The J segment lost 2 bases and the V segment lost 3 bases, leaving 6 bases of the junction unmatched. The V gene's germline CDR1 is SGHRS and CDR2 YFSETQ. This CDR3 comprises 15 residues. Looking up the rest from reference TRBV5-1 and TRBJ1-1 gives the full variable domain: KAGVTQTPRYLIKTRGQQVTLSCSPISGHRSVSWYQQTPGQGLQFLFEYFSETQRNKGNFPGRFSGRQFSNSRSEMNVSTLELGDSALYLCASSYGTGVNTEAFFGQGTRLTVV.

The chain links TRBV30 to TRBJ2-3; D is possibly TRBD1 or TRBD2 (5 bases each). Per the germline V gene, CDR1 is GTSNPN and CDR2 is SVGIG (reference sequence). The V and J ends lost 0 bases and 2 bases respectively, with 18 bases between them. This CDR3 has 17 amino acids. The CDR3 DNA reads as TGTGCCTGGAGTGTACGAGGGGCCTCGCTTTACACAGATACGCAGTATTTT. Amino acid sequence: CAWSVRGASLYTDTQYF. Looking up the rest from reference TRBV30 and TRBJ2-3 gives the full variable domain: SQTIHQWPATLVQPVGSPLSLECTVEGTSNPNLYWYRQAAGRGLQLLFYSVGIGQISSEVPQNLSASRPQDRQFILSSKKLLLSDSGFYLCAWSVRGASLYTDTQYFGPGTRLTVL.

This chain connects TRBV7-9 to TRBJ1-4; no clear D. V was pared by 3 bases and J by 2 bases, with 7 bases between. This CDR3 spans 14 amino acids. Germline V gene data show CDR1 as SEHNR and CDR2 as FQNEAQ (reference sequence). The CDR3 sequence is CASSFGKTNEKLFF. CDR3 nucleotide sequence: TGTGCCAGCAGCTTTGGAAAGACTAATGAAAAACTGTTTTTT.

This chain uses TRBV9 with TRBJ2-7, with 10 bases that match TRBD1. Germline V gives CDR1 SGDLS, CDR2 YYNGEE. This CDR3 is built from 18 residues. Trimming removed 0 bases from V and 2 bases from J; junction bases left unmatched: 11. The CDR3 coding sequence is TGTGCCAGCAGCGTAGGACAGGGGGCTAGCGGGTATACCTACGAGCAGTACTTC. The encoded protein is CASSVGQGASGYTYEQYF.

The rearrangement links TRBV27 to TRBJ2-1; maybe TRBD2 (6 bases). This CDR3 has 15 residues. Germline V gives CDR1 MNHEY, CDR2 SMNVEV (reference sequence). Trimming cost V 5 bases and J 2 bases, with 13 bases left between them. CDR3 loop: CASSALGGAYNEQFF. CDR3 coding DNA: TGTGCCAGCAGTGCCCTGGGGGGAGCCTACAATGAGCAGTTCTTC.

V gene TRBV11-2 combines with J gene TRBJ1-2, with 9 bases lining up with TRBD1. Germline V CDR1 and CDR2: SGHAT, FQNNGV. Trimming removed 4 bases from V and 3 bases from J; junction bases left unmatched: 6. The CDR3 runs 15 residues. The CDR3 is CASSSLQGADYGYTF. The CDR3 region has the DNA TGTGCCAGCAGCTCGTTACAGGGGGCGGACTATGGCTACACCTTC.